These 28 T cell receptor beta chains were sequenced from one sample in a study of human T cells and chemical hapten exposure. Time point in this sample: patch test 3, about 24 weeks after DPC sensitization. Treatment defined: therapeutic diphenylcyclopropenone sensitization with weekly scalp DPC. The total RNA was obtained from whole blood that was not fractionated. One entry per CDR3 protein results from TCRdb running MiXCR on the RACE reads. The sample records roughly 38,000 distinct CDR3 sequences, 9.5% being singletons. Here the sequenced sample was whole blood, taken in connection with sensitization to the hapten diphenylcyclopropenone (DPC). These receptor sequences come from a man in his fifties or sixties with alopecia areata. Some clones in this sample may be carry-over from other donors' samples.

This clonotype appeared many times. J is TRBJ1-1 and V is TRBV28; D unclear. This CDR3 is 12 amino acids long. Trimming cost V 3 bases and J 1 base, with 3 bases left between them. Germline CDR1 reads MDHEN; CDR2 reads SYDVKM. DNA for the CDR3: TGTGCCAGCAGTTTGAGGAACACTGAAGCTTTCTTT. Translated, it gives CASSLRNTEAFF.

This clonotype showed up many times. The V and J genes are TRBV11-2 and TRBJ2-5, with TRBD1 matching 9 bases. The CDR3 consists of 17 residues. The V gene end was trimmed by 8 bases and the J gene end by 1 base; junction bases not matched to a gene: 14. The germline V gene encodes CDR1 SGHAT and CDR2 FQNNGV. CDR3 coding DNA: TGTGCCAGCTGCCTCCCCAGGGACAGGGTCATCCAAGAGACCCAGTACTTC. Protein sequence: CASCLPRDRVIQETQYF.

At least ten counts were recorded for this clonotype. One junction end does not reproduce the germline sequence, and a read error may be involved. CDR3 amino acids: CASSLIGQSVNTGELFF. CDR3 bases: TGTGCCAGCAGCTTAATAGGTCAGAGTGTAAACACCGGGGAGCTTTTTTTT. The V call is TRBV11-1, the J call TRBJ2-2, with a weak D call TRBD2 (5 bases). This CDR3 is 17 amino acids long. Germline CDR1 reads SGHAT; CDR2 reads FQDESV (reference sequence).

Many counts were recorded for this clonotype. The chain uses TRBV29-1 and TRBJ2-1; 7 nucleotides agree with TRBD2. The V gene's germline CDR1 is SQVTM and CDR2 ANQGSEA. This CDR3 comprises 16 residues. Losses at the gene ends were 7 bases for V and 3 bases for J; bases not matched to a gene: 15. CDR3 bases: TGCAGCGCTACACCCCCAGGTAGCGGGCTCTACAATGAGCAGTTCTTC. Its protein is CSATPPGSGLYNEQFF.

The V call is TRBV3-1, the J call TRBJ2-7, with D unresolved. The germline CDR1 and CDR2 sequences are LGHDT and YNNKEL (reference sequence). This CDR3 comprises 14 residues. V lost 2 bases, J lost 3 bases, and 11 bases lay in between. The CDR3 region is CASSQRHQYYEQYF. CDR3 bases: TGTGCCAGCAGCCAACGACACCAGTACTACGAGCAGTACTTC.

This clonotype was seen at least ten times. The chain couples TRBV12-3 or TRBV12-4 to TRBJ2-7; 8 bases fit TRBD1. Trimming removed 2 bases from V and 4 bases from J; junction bases left unmatched: 4. This CDR3 is built from 14 residues. CDR3 sequence: CASSLYQGAYEQYF. CDR3 coding DNA: TGTGCCAGCAGTTTATATCAGGGGGCTTACGAGCAGTACTTC.

This clonotype was detected only a few times. The genes are TRBV28 and TRBJ1-1, with 7 bases aligning to TRBD1. CDR1 and CDR2 from the germline V gene are MDHEN and SYDVKM. V lost 3 bases, J lost 4 bases, and 5 bases stayed unmatched. The CDR3 covers 14 residues. CDR3 residues: CASSFPQGVTEAFF. CDR3 sequence (DNA): TGTGCCAGCAGTTTTCCCCAGGGGGTCACTGAAGCTTTCTTT.

J is TRBJ2-1 and V is TRBV30; TRBD2 is a possible D gene (6 bases). In germline, CDR1 is GTSNPN, CDR2 SVGIG (reference sequence). The CDR3 runs 15 residues. Between the trimmed V and J ends, which lost 1 base and 5 bases, there was a span of 15 bases. CDR3 nucleotides: TGTGCCTGGAGTGAGGGAGCTAGCGTTAACAATGAGCAGTTCTTC. This sequence encodes CAWSEGASVNNEQFF.

The chain joins TRBV6-1 to TRBJ2-1, with D unresolved. V shed 7 bases and J shed 5 bases, with 9 bases lying between them. Germline V gives CDR1 MNHNS, CDR2 SASEGT. The CDR3 is 12 residues long. The CDR3 here is CASTQRNNEQFF. The CDR3 nucleotides are TGTGCCAGCACCCAACGGAACAATGAGCAGTTCTTC.

There are many counts of this clonotype. The gene calls are TRBV7-9 and TRBJ2-7, with 7 bases matching TRBD1. Germline lookup yields CDR1 SEHNR and CDR2 FQNEAQ (reference sequence). This CDR3 spans 14 amino acids. The V and J ends lost 4 bases and 7 bases, in that order; junction bases with no gene match: 10. CDR3 sequence (DNA): TGTGCCAGCAGCTACGGACAGGCCTCTGGGGAGCAGTACTTC. Its translation is CASSYGQASGEQYF. Full variable domain (missing parts from reference TRBV7-9 and TRBJ2-7): DTGVSQNPRHKITKRGQNVTFRCDPISEHNRLYWYRQTLGQGPEFLTYFQNEAQLEKSRLLSDRFSAERPKGSFSTLEIQRTEQGDSAMYLCASSYGQASGEQYFGPGTRLTVT.

This clonotype was counted at least ten times. The chain couples TRBV6-1 to TRBJ2-6; TRBD1 might be the D (5 bases). Between the trimmed V and J ends, which lost 7 bases and 2 bases, there was a span of 9 bases. The CDR3 consists of 14 residues. Looked up from germline, CDR1 is MNHNS and CDR2 is SASEGT. This CDR3 reads CASTVGAGANVLTF. In nucleotides, the CDR3 is TGTGCCAGCACTGTAGGGGCTGGGGCCAACGTCCTGACTTTC.

This clonotype was observed many times. The chain employs TRBV30 and TRBJ2-3, with TRBD1 matching 7 bases. Trimming at V came to 3 bases and at J to 0 bases, leaving 6 bases not matched to a gene. Germline CDR1 is GTSNPN and CDR2 is SVGIG (reference sequence). This CDR3 is 15 amino acids long. DNA for the CDR3: TGTGCCTGGAGCAAGGGGGCGCGTAGCACAGATACGCAGTATTTT. Protein: CAWSKGARSTDTQYF.

This clonotype showed up many times. The rearrangement joins TRBV29-1 to TRBJ2-4, with unresolved D. Germline CDR1 and CDR2: SQVTM and ANQGSEA. The germline V and J ends were trimmed by 5 bases and 0 bases, with 8 bases remaining between them. The CDR3 runs to 13 residues. The CDR3 is CSVSLLAKNIQYF. The CDR3 region has the DNA TGCAGCGTTTCCCTGCTAGCCAAAAACATTCAGTACTTC.

With regard to this clonotype: At one boundary the junction diverges from the germline segment, which might be a read error. This chain uses TRBV7-7 with TRBJ2-5; D ambiguous. Germline CDR1 and CDR2: SSHAT and FNYEAQ (reference sequence). The CDR3 sequence is 11 residues long. CDR3 protein: CASSGAGTQYF. The CDR3 DNA sequence: TGTGCTAGCAGTGGAGCAGGGACCCAGTACTTC.

A few counts support this clonotype. V usage is TRBV18 and J usage is TRBJ2-7; D might be TRBD1 (5 bases). V shed 6 bases and J shed 5 bases, with 11 bases lying between them. Germline V gives CDR1 KGHSH, CDR2 LQKENI. The CDR3 length is 12 residues. CDR3 DNA: TGTGCCAGCTCCCTCGCCAGGGACGAGCAGTACTTC. Encoded protein: CASSLARDEQYF.

This clonotype was counted between two and nine times. J is TRBJ2-3 and V is TRBV7-3; D not certain. Germline CDR1 SGHTA, CDR2 FQGTGA. V was clipped by 7 bases and J by 6 bases, with 14 bases between them. The CDR3 sequence is 13 residues long. The chain's CDR3 is CASTSLVADTQYF. CDR3 DNA sequence: TGTGCCAGCACTTCTCTAGTGGCCGATACGCAGTATTTT.

This clonotype was counted ten times or more. The rearrangement uses TRBV19 and TRBJ2-2, with 11 nucleotides matching TRBD2. The CDR3 has 18 amino acids. With 5 bases clipped from V and 0 bases from J, the junction kept 8 bases outside the gene matches. CDR1 LNHDA and CDR2 SQIVND come from the germline V gene (reference sequence). The CDR3 reads CASSLAGGAFSNTGELFF. CDR3 sequence (DNA): TGTGCCAGTAGTTTAGCGGGAGGGGCTTTCTCGAACACCGGGGAGCTGTTTTTT.

This clonotype showed up many times. The CDR3 here is CAIRAGTSDNYEQYF. The CDR3 region has the DNA TGTGCCATCAGAGCCGGGACTAGCGACAACTACGAGCAGTACTTC. The chain recombines TRBV10-3 with TRBJ2-7; 10 bases match TRBD2. Germline V gene lookup returns CDR1 ENHRY and CDR2 SYGVKD. This CDR3 is built from 15 residues. Losses at the gene ends were 6 bases for V and 3 bases for J; bases not matched to a gene: 8.

This clonotype was detected only a few times. This chain uses TRBV29-1 with TRBJ1-2; no clear D. V lost 6 bases, J lost 4 bases, and 15 bases lay in between. CDR3 length equals 13 residues. CDR1 SQVTM and CDR2 ANQGSEA come from the germline V gene. The CDR3 protein is CSVRGQHLYGYTF. In nucleotides, the CDR3 is TGCAGCGTGCGAGGTCAGCACCTCTATGGCTACACCTTC.

There are a few counts of this clonotype. The gene calls are TRBV6-2 or TRBV6-3 and TRBJ2-1, with 7 bases lining up with TRBD2. The CDR3 has 13 amino acids. Trimming removed 5 bases from V and 5 bases from J; junction bases left unmatched: 3. The germline gives CDR1 MNHEY, CDR2 SVGEGT. Here the CDR3 reads CASSRDYNNEQFF. CDR3 DNA: TGTGCCAGCAGTAGGGACTACAACAATGAGCAGTTCTTC.

This clonotype has more than one count but fewer than ten. This chain uses TRBV18 with TRBJ2-3, with 11 bases identical to TRBD1. Germline V gene data show CDR1 as KGHSH and CDR2 as LQKENI. After removal of 4 bases from V and 4 bases from J, the junction contained 7 bases not matched to a gene. The CDR3 consists of 16 residues. The CDR3 DNA is TGTGCCAGCTCACAGACCGGGACAGGGGGTCCAGATACGCAGTATTTT. This sequence encodes CASSQTGTGGPDTQYF.

Remarks on this clonotype: A much larger clone lies a single base off, so this may be a read error. The chain recombines TRBV6-5 with TRBJ2-1; unclear D gene. Germline values: CDR1 MNHEY, CDR2 SVGAGI. CDR3 size: 14 residues. Trimming shortened V by 6 bases and J by 9 bases, and 18 bases separated the two germline ends. This chain's CDR3 is CASRSSPWVGEQFF. DNA for the CDR3: TGTGCCAGCAGATCCTCCCCCTGGGTGGGTGAGCAGTTCTTC.

This clonotype was detected only a few times. The CDR3 here is CSVDRVGDNEQFF. The CDR3 nucleotides read TGCAGCGTTGACAGGGTAGGCGACAATGAGCAGTTCTTC. The V gene is TRBV29-1, the J gene TRBJ2-1, with D maybe TRBD1 (5 bases). With 3 bases removed from V and 5 bases from J, the gap between germline ends came to 11 bases. The germline V gene has CDR1 SQVTM and CDR2 ANQGSEA. The CDR3 extends over 13 amino acids.

This clonotype has a handful of counts. J is TRBJ2-2 and V is TRBV4-1; 12 nucleotides line up with TRBD2. The V gene's germline CDR1 is MGHRA and CDR2 YSYEKL. The CDR3 spans 19 residues. V shed 0 bases and J 4 bases; nucleotides not matched to a gene: 9. CDR3 loop: CASSQDLLAGGPGTGELFF. In DNA, the CDR3 is TGCGCCAGCAGCCAAGATCTGCTAGCGGGAGGGCCGGGCACCGGGGAGCTGTTTTTT.

This clonotype was seen a few times. The rearrangement uses TRBV21-1 and TRBJ2-7; whether TRBD1, the table's D call, matches the DNA was not checked. TRBV21-1 is recorded as a pseudogene. The CDR3 has 14 residues. CDR3 DNA: TGTGCCAGCAGCGGGGCAGGGGCTACCTACGAGCAGTACTTC. It encodes CASSGAGATYEQYF.

This clonotype was seen more than once but under ten times. The chain has TRBV29-1 and TRBJ2-5; the D gene is possibly TRBD1 (6 bases). The CDR3 runs 11 residues. Germline loops: CDR1 SQVTM, CDR2 ANQGSEA. V was clipped by 7 bases and J by 5 bases, with 11 bases between them. The CDR3, as DNA: TGCAGCGCGACAGGCGCCGAGACCCAGTACTTC. Translated: CSATGAETQYF.

This clonotype was seen repeatedly, ten times or more. V usage is TRBV29-1 and J usage is TRBJ2-1, with D perhaps matching TRBD2 (5 bases). Looked up from germline, CDR1 is SQVTM and CDR2 is ANQGSEA. The CDR3 extends over 13 amino acids. V was clipped by 3 bases and J by 2 bases, with 8 bases between them. The CDR3 DNA reads as TGCAGCGTTGAGCGGGCACCCTACAATGAGCAGTTCTTC. Protein product: CSVERAPYNEQFF.

This clonotype was counted many times. The J gene is TRBJ2-1, the V gene TRBV20-1; a possible D gene is TRBD2 (5 bases). V was cut by 1 base and J by 0 bases, with 7 bases left in between. Germline-derived CDR1 and CDR2 are DFQATT and SNEGSKA (reference sequence). The CDR3 totals 14 residues. The chain's CDR3 is CSARAAGSYNEQFF. The CDR3, as DNA: TGCAGTGCTAGAGCTGCGGGCTCCTACAATGAGCAGTTCTTC.